The entry below describes one T cell receptor beta chain. Its binding antigen is unknown. No quality values exist for individual bases; no much larger clone is one base distant. PBMCs were isolated by Ficoll-Paque density gradient centrifugation. The data were produced on an Illumina NovaSeq 6000. TCRalpha and TCRbeta cDNA libraries were constructed by 5'RACE with constant-segment primers, with sample barcodes and unique molecular identifiers being introduced. RNA was extracted from every sample with Trizol reagent. The libraries were amplified in two PCR steps, and the second step added a second sample barcode and Illumina TruSeq adapters. Sequencing of the libraries was done on an Illumina NovaSeq, producing 2 x 150 bp paired-end reads. Regarding the original processing steps: Reads were demultiplexed and collapsed into UMI-guided consensus sequences with migec v1.2.7. With mixcr v2.1.11, UMI consensuses were aligned to TRA and TRB V and J templates and assembled into clonotypes. Expanded or contracted clonotypes were those called significant by both edgeR and NoisET, with noise models trained on biological replicates. edgeR calls used a false discovery rate-adjusted p below 0.01 and a log2 fold-change threshold of 1. As an exploratory analysis of dynamics, PCA with hierarchical clustering was applied to max-normalized trajectories of the 1000 most abundant clonotypes. Separately sequenced CD4+ and CD8+ repertoires were used to assign a CD4 or CD8 phenotype to each responding clone. The public sequencing data were trimmed at Q25 with fastp and processed into clonotypes with MiXCR by TCRdb, which kept only in-frame beta chains. Rows matching on CDR3 protein sequence are summarized as one entry with the most common DNA and genes. The authors' filters were not applied to this entry. The table for this sample lists hundreds of thousands of distinct CDR3 sequences; around a fifth of them were counted only once. The ten largest clones represent roughly 23% of the sample.

The data originate from a study of T-cell memory formation after mild COVID-19 listed by TCRdb under 2021. Background for the entire study: TCR sequence clusters from the two donors were found to be largely donor specific. Two young, previously healthy adult volunteers made up the cohort, one male and one female. Longitudinal TCRalpha and TCRbeta repertoire sequencing tracked T-cell clones expanding and contracting after mild COVID-19 in a couple of donors. Broad study findings and their caveats: Balanced CD4/CD8 phenotypes were observed for clones contracting from day 15 to 85, whereas a bias towards CD4+ was observed for a second wave of clones expanding from day 15 to 37. The second-wave clones that peaked on day 37 were not confirmed to be SARS-CoV-2 specific. Some responding clones were found in pre-infection memory, which suggests that pre-existing cross-reactive memory T cells took part in the SARS-CoV-2 response. The study covered only a couple of mild cases, and larger cohorts including severe cases with pre-infection samples were considered necessary. Contracting CD4+ clones appeared mostly in the CM and EM memory subsets, whereas CD8+ clones were enriched in EMRA.

Trimming removed 1 base from V and 8 bases from J, leaving 11 bases between the germline ends. The germline V gene provides CDR1 SGHAT and CDR2 FQNNGV. The CDR3 spans 13 residues, from the cysteine through the phenylalanine. This entry keeps only the CDR3 DNA: 39 bases, framed from base 1. The sample comprised PBMCs or a T cell subset sorted from them (not recorded which). The chain uses TRBV11-2 and TRBJ1-2; the best D guess is TRBD1, with 5 bases matching. The TCR originated in a man younger than 35 who had mild COVID-19 (a few samples of this study predate the infection). The sample titles of this study are shuffled in the database, so cell type and time point are left out; the donor was told from shared clones. The sequence in DNA is TGTGCCAGCAGCTTAGTGGGACTGCAGGGCTACACCTTC. This gives the protein CASSLVGLQGYTF.